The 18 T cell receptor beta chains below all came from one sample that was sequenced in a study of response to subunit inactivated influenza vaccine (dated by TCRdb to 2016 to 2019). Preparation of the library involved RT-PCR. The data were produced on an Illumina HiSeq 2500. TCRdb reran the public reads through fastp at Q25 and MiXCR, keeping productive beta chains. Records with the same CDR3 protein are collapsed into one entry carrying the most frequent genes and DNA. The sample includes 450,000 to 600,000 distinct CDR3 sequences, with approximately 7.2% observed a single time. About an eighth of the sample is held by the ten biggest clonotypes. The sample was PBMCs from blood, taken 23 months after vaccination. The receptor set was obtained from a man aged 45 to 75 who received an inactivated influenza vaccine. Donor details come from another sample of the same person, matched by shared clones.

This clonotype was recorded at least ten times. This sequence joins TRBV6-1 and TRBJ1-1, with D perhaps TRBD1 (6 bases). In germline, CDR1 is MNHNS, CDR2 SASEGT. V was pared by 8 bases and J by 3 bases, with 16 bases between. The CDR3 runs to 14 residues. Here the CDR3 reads CASLRGGSDTEAFF. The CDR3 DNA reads TGTGCCAGCCTAAGAGGGGGTTCGGACACTGAAGCTTTCTTT.

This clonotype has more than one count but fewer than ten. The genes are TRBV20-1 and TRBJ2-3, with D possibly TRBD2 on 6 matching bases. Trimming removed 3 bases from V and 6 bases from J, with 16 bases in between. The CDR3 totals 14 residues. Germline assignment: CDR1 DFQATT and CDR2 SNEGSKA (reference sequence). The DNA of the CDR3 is TGCAGTGCTAGCTTTAATTCCGGAGGGGATACGCAGTATTTT. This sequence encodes CSASFNSGGDTQYF.

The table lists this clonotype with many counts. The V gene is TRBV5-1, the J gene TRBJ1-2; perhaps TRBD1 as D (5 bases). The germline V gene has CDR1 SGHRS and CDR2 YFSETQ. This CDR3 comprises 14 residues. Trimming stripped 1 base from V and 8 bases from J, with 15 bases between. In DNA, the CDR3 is TGCGCCAGCAGCTTGTCCGTCGGGGGACGGGGCTACACCTTC. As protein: CASSLSVGGRGYTF.

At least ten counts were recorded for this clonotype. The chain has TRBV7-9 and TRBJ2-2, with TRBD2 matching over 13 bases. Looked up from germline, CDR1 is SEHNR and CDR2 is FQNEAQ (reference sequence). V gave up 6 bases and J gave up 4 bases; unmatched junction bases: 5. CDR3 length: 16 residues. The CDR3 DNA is TGTGCCAGCAGACGAAGGACTAGCGGGGGCACCGGGGAGCTGTTTTTT. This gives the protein CASRRRTSGGTGELFF.

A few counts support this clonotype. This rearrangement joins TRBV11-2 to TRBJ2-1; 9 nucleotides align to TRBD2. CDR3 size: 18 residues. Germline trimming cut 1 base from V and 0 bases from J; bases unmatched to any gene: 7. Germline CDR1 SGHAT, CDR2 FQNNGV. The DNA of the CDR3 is TGTGCCAGCAGCTTAGGGGGACTAGCTTATAGCTCCTACAATGAGCAGTTCTTC. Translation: CASSLGGLAYSSYNEQFF.

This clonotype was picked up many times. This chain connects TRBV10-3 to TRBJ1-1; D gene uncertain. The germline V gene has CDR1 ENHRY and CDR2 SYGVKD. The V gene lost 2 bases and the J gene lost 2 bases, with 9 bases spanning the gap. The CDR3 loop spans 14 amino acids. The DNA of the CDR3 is TGTGCCATCAGTGAGATGAGGGATAACACTGAAGCTTTCTTT. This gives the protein CAISEMRDNTEAFF.

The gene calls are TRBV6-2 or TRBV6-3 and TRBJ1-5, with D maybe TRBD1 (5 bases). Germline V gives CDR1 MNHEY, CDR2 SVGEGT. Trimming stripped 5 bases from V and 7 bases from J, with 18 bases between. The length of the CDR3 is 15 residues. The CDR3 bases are TGTGCCAGCAGTCCGCCGACAGCCCGGAGGCAGCCCCAGCATTTT. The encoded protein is CASSPPTARRQPQHF.

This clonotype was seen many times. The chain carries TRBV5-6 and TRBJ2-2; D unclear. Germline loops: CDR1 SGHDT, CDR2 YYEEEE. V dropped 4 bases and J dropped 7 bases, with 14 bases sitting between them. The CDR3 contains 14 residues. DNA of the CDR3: TGTGCCAGCAGCGGGCCTCAGGTGGTCGGGGAGCTGTTTTTT. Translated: CASSGPQVVGELFF. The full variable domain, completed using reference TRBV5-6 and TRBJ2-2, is DAGVTQSPTHLIKTRGQQVTLRCSPKSGHDTVSWYQQALGQGPQFIFQYYEEEERQRGNFPDRFSGHQFPNYSSELNVNALLLGDSALYLCASSGPQVVGELFFGEGSRLTVL.

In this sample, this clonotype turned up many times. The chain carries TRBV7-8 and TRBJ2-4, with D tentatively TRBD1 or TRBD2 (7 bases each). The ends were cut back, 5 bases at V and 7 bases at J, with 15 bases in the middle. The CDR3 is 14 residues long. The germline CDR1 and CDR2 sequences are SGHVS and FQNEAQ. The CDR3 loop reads CASSQGGHQNIQYF. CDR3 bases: TGTGCCAGCAGCCAGGGGGGGCATCAGAACATTCAGTACTTC.

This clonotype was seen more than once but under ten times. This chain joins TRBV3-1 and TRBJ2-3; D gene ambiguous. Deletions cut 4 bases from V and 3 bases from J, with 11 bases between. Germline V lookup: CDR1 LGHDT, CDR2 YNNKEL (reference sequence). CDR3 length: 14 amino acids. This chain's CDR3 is CASSPAGRTDTQYF. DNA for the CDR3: TGTGCCAGCAGCCCAGCTGGACGGACAGATACGCAGTATTTT.

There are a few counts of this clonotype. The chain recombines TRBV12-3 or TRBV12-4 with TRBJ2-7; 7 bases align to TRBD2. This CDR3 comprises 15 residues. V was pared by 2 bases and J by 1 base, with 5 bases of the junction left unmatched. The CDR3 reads CASSLKGEGSYEQYF. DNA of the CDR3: TGTGCCAGCAGTTTAAAAGGGGAGGGGTCCTACGAGCAGTACTTC.

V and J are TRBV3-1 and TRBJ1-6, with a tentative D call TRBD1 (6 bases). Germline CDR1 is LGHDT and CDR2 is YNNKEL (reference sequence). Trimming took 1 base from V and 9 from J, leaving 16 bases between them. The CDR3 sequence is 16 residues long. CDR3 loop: CASSQAGTGSFSPLHF. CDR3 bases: TGTGCCAGCAGCCAAGCCGGTACAGGGAGCTTTTCACCCCTCCACTTT.

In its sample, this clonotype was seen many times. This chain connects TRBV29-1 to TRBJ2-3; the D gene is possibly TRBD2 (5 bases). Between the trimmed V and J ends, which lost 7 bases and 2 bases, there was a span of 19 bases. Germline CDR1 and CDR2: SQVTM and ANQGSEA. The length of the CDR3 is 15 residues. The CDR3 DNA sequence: TGCAGCGGGGCGGCGGGTAGGGAGCTCACAGATACGCAGTATTTT. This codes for CSGAAGRELTDTQYF.

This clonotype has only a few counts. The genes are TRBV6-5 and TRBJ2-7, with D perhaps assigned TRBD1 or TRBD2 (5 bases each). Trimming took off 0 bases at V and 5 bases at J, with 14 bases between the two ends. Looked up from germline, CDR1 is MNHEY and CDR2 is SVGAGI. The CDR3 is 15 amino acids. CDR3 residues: CASSYSPAGSNEQYF. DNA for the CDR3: TGTGCCAGCAGTTACTCCCCAGCAGGGAGCAACGAGCAGTACTTC.

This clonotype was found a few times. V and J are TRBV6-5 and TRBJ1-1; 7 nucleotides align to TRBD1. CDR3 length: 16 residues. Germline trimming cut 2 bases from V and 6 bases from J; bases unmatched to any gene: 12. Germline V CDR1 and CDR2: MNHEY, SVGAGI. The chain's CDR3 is CASSYGPGQIAAEAFF. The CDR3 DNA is TGTGCCAGCAGTTACGGACCGGGACAGATTGCCGCTGAAGCTTTCTTT.

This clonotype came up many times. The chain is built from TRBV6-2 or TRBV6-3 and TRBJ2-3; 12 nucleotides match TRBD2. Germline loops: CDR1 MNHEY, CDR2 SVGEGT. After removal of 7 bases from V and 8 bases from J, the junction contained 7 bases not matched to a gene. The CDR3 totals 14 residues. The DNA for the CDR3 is TGTGCCAGCAATCTAGCGGGAGGGCCGGGTACGCAGTATTTT. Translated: CASNLAGGPGTQYF.

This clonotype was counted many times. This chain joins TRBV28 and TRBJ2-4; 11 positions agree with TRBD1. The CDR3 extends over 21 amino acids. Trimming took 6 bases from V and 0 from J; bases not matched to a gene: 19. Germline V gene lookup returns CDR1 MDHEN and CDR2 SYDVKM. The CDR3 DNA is TGTGCCAGCAGGGGGACAGGGGGTGGCCCGCACCCCTCTTTAGCCAAAAACATTCAGTACTTC. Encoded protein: CASRGTGGGPHPSLAKNIQYF.

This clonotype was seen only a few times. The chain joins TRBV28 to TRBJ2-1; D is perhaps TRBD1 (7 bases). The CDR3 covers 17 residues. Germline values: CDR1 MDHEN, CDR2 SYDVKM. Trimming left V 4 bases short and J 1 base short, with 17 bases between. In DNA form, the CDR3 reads TGTGCCAGCAGTTCGGTCAGGGGGGCTCGGTCCTACAATGAGCAGTTCTTC. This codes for CASSSVRGARSYNEQFF. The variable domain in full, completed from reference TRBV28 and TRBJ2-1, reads DVKVTQSSRYLVKRTGEKVFLECVQDMDHENMFWYRQDPGLGLRLIYFSYDVKMKEKGDIPEGYSVSREKKERFSLILESASTNQTSMYLCASSSVRGARSYNEQFFGPGTRLTVL.